These T cell receptor beta chains were read from a single sample in a study of cytomegalovirus exposure and HLA in healthy donors. Some clones are missing from TCRdb's copy, which holds only in-frame ones; the method was immunoSEQ multiplex PCR. Altogether around 150,000 clones are present, roughly 79% being singletons, with the ten largest covering roughly 0.7%. Sequenced input: PBMCs. The origin of the receptors is a male donor in good health and CMV-seronegative. CDR3s include the opening cysteine and the closing phenylalanine or tryptophan. The D gene is left open where the match is weak. Clone size, where shown, is once, few, many, or a class for clones that have expanded.

CDR3,DNA,size,J,V,D
CASRGGNLNTEAFF,TGTGCCAGCAGGGGGGGAAATCTGAACACTGAAGCTTTCTTT,NA,TRBJ1-1,TRBV2,NA
CASSEEGGLGQPQHF,TGTGCCAGCAGTGAAGAGGGGGGGCTAGGGCAGCCCCAGCATTTT,NA,TRBJ1-5,TRBV2,NA
CASREGAGYTF,TGTGCCAGCAGGGAAGGGGCTGGCTACACCTTC,NA,TRBJ1-2,TRBV9,NA
CASSGGGRIYGYTF,TGTGCCAGCAGCGGGGGAGGCCGCATCTATGGCTACACCTTC,NA,TRBJ1-2,TRBV11-2,NA
CASSGGTGGYGYTF,TGTGCCAGTAGTGGCGGGACAGGGGGTTATGGCTACACCTTC,NA,TRBJ1-2,TRBV19,TRBD1
CASSGQPAYGYTF,TGTGCCAGCAGTGGACAGCCCGCCTATGGCTACACCTTC,NA,TRBJ1-2,TRBV2,NA
CASSGGLAGGNNEQFF,TGTGCCAGCAGCGGGGGATTAGCGGGAGGTAACAATGAGCAGTTCTTC,NA,TRBJ2-1,TRBV5-4,TRBD2
CASSRTSPNTGELFF,TGTGCCAGCTCTAGGACTAGCCCGAACACCGGGGAGCTGTTTTTT,NA,TRBJ2-2,TRBV18,TRBD2
CASSSGTGGFGEQFF,TGTGCCAGCAGTTCCGGAACAGGGGGTTTTGGCGAGCAGTTCTTC,NA,TRBJ2-1,TRBV6-4,TRBD1
CASSERGPGTGDNEQFF,TGTGCCAGCAGTGAGAGGGGACCCGGGACAGGGGACAATGAGCAGTTCTTC,NA,TRBJ2-1,TRBV25-1,TRBD1
CASSLQPARGTQYF,TGTGCCAGCAGCTTACAACCGGCCAGAGGGACCCAGTACTTC,NA,TRBJ2-5,TRBV7-2,NA
CASSMIAGTGELFF,TGTGCCAGCAGCATGATCGCGGGGACCGGGGAGCTGTTTTTT,NA,TRBJ2-2,TRBV5-6,NA
CASSLERGPNYEQYF,TGCGCCAGCAGCTTGGAGAGGGGGCCAAACTACGAGCAGTACTTC,NA,TRBJ2-7,TRBV5-1,TRBD1
CASSVAVGQGGNTIYF,TGTGCCAGCAGCGTAGCAGTAGGGCAGGGTGGAAACACCATATATTTT,once,TRBJ1-3,TRBV9,NA
CASSSKQGQKLFF,TGTGCCAGCAGCTCCAAACAGGGGCAAAAACTGTTTTTT,NA,TRBJ1-4,TRBV11-3,TRBD1
CASSIRDRGSLGSGELFF,TGTGCCAGTAGTATCAGAGACAGGGGAAGTTTAGGTTCCGGGGAGCTGTTTTTT,once,TRBJ2-2,TRBV19,TRBD1
CASSELAGGHNEQFF,TGTGCCAGCAGTGAACTAGCGGGGGGTCACAATGAGCAGTTCTTC,NA,TRBJ2-1,TRBV6-1,TRBD2
CASSLGSASGEQFF,TGTGCCAGCAGCTTGGGGTCGGCATCGGGGGAGCAGTTCTTC,once,TRBJ2-1,TRBV5-6,NA
CASFALYNEQFF,TGTGCCAGCTTCGCACTATACAATGAGCAGTTCTTC,once,TRBJ2-1,TRBV18,NA
CASSGLDPTDTQYF,TGTGCCAGCAGCGGACTAGATCCCACAGATACGCAGTATTTT,NA,TRBJ2-3,TRBV4-2,TRBD2
CASSVDGQGSYEQYF,TGTGCCAGCAGCGTAGACGGACAGGGCTCCTACGAGCAGTACTTC,once,TRBJ2-7,TRBV9,TRBD1
CASSPSGPGELFF,TGTGCCAGCAGCCCGAGTGGTCCTGGGGAGCTGTTTTTT,NA,TRBJ2-2,TRBV6-6,NA
CAISESDRYTGELFF,TGTGCCATCAGTGAGTCGGACAGATACACCGGGGAGCTGTTTTTT,NA,TRBJ2-2,TRBV10-3,NA
CASRTTTGDYGYTF,TGTGCCAGCAGAACTACAACGGGAGACTATGGCTACACCTTC,few,TRBJ1-2,TRBV6-1,NA
CASSIRQGQETQYF,TGTGCCAGCAGCATAAGACAGGGGCAAGAGACCCAGTACTTC,NA,TRBJ2-5,TRBV7-9,TRBD1
CASSPISGNSDNEQFF,TGTGCCAGCAGCCCGATTAGCGGGAACTCCGACAATGAGCAGTTCTTC,NA,TRBJ2-1,TRBV7-3,TRBD2
CASSVAGLGGEQYF,TGTGCCAGCAGCGTAGCTGGCCTCGGCGGCGAGCAGTACTTC,NA,TRBJ2-7,TRBV9,NA
CASSLERGNTIYF,TGTGCCAGCAGCTTAGAGAGGGGAAACACCATATATTTT,few,TRBJ1-3,TRBV7-2,NA
CASSLEPGSGPSSYNEQFF,TGCGCCAGCAGCTTGGAACCAGGGAGCGGGCCGAGCTCCTACAATGAGCAGTTCTTC,NA,TRBJ2-1,TRBV5-1,NA
CASADRGGTDTQYF,TGTGCCAGCGCGGACAGGGGAGGCACAGATACGCAGTATTTT,NA,TRBJ2-3,TRBV6-1,TRBD1
CASSLSSGGNGYTF,TGTGCCAGCAGTTTATCGAGCGGGGGCAATGGCTACACCTTC,NA,TRBJ1-2,TRBV27,NA
CSVGDSSYEQYF,TGCAGCGTCGGGGACAGTTCCTACGAGCAGTACTTC,NA,TRBJ2-7,TRBV29-1,TRBD1
CASSSGLAGYEQYF,TGTGCCAGCAGTTCGGGACTAGCGGGATACGAGCAGTACTTC,NA,TRBJ2-7,TRBV6-5,TRBD2
CASSYSDTVNTEAFF,TGTGCCAGCAGTTACTCTGACACGGTGAACACTGAAGCTTTCTTT,NA,TRBJ1-1,TRBV6-5,NA
CASSQARGRQHNEQFF,TGCGCCAGCAGCCAGGCGAGGGGGCGACAACACAATGAGCAGTTCTTC,NA,TRBJ2-1,TRBV4-3,TRBD1
CASSARGTSGSSYNEQFF,TGTGCCAGCAGCGCCAGGGGGACTAGCGGAAGCTCCTACAATGAGCAGTTCTTC,NA,TRBJ2-1,TRBV7-9,TRBD2
CASSIAGGTEAFF,TGTGCCAGTAGTATAGCAGGGGGCACTGAAGCTTTCTTT,NA,TRBJ1-1,TRBV19,TRBD1
CASRELAPPSGYTF,TGTGCCAGCAGGGAACTCGCCCCCCCCAGTGGCTACACCTTC,few,TRBJ1-2,TRBV6-1,NA
CASSSNPGQENTEAFF,TGCGCCAGCAGCTCAAACCCGGGACAGGAGAACACTGAAGCTTTCTTT,NA,TRBJ1-1,TRBV5-1,TRBD1
CASSPTSVDEQYF,TGTGCCAGCAGCCCGACTAGCGTCGACGAGCAGTACTTC,NA,TRBJ2-7,TRBV7-9,TRBD2
CAIQTGGGSGANVLTF,TGTGCCATCCAGACAGGGGGAGGATCTGGGGCCAACGTCCTGACTTTC,NA,TRBJ2-6,TRBV19,TRBD1
CSVGSWIGTGELFF,TGCAGCGTTGGTTCTTGGATCGGGACCGGGGAGCTGTTTTTT,NA,TRBJ2-2,TRBV29-1,NA
CASSMTGDVYNEQFF,TGTGCCAGTAGTATGACCGGGGATGTCTACAATGAGCAGTTCTTC,NA,TRBJ2-1,TRBV19,NA
CASSLLAPRGTDTQYF,TGTGCCAGCAGCTTACTAGCGCCGAGGGGCACAGATACGCAGTATTTT,NA,TRBJ2-3,TRBV7-2,NA
CSVEDRDRVIGTQYF,TGCAGCGTTGAAGACCGGGACAGGGTTATCGGTACGCAGTATTTT,NA,TRBJ2-3,TRBV29-1,TRBD1